This T cell receptor beta chain was captured in a study of blood T cell repertoires in COVID-19. V was clipped by 2 bases and J by 7 bases, with 3 bases between them. This CDR3 has 12 residues. Germline CDR1 and CDR2: LGHDT and YNNKEL (reference sequence). In the case of this clone: The same CDR3 also results from other DNA sequences found in this sample.

Profiling relied on immunoSEQ multiplex PCR, and the TCRdb table lists in-frame clones only, not all of them. The repertoire holds about 400,000 clones, with nearly 90% as singletons. The TCR comes from a woman aged 25 to 39 who had recovered from COVID-19. Sequenced input: PBMCs or T cells enriched from blood (not recorded which). The genes are TRBV3-1 (or the pseudogene TRBV3-2) and TRBJ1-6; no firm D call. The CDR3 loop reads CASSQQNSPLHF. CDR3 sequence (DNA): TGTGCCAGCAGCCAACAAAATTCACCCCTCCACTTT.